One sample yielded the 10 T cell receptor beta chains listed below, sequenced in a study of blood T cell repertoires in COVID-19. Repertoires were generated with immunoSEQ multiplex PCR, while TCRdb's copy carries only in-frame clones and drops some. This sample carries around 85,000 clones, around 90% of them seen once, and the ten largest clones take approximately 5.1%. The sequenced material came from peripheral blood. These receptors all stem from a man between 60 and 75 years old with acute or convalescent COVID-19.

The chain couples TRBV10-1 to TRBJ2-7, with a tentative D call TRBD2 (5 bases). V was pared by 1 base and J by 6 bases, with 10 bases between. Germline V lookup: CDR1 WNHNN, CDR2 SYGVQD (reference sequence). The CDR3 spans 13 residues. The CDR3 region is CASSEYRGSEQYF. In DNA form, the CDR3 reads TGCGCCAGCAGTGAGTATCGGGGAAGCGAGCAGTACTTC.

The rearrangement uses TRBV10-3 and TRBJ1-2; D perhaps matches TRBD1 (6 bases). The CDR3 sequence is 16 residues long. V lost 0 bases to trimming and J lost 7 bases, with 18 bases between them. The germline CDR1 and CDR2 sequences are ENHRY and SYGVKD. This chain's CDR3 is CAISESDSLPESGYTF. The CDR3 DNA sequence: TGTGCCATCAGTGAGTCGGACAGCCTACCAGAATCTGGCTACACCTTC.

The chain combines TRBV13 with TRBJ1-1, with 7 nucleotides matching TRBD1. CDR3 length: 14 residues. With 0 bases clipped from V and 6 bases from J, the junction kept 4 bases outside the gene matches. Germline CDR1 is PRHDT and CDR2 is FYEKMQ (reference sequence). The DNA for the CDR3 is TGTGCCAGCAGCTTAGGCGGGGACAGCGCTGAAGCTTTCTTT. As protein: CASSLGGDSAEAFF.

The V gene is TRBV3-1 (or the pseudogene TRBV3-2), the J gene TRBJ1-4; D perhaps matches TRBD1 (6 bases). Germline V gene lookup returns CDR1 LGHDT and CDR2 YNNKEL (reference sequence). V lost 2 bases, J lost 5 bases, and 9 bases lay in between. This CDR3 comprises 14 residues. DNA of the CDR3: TGTGCCAGCAGCCAAAGGGGGTCCAATGAAAAACTGTTTTTT. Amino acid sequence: CASSQRGSNEKLFF.

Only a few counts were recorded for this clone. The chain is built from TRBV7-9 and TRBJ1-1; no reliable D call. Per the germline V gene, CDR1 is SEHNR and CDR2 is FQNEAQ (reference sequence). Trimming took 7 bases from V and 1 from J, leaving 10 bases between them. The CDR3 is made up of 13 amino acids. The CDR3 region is CASNLRENTEAFF. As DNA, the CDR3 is TGTGCCAGCAACCTCCGGGAGAACACTGAAGCTTTCTTT.

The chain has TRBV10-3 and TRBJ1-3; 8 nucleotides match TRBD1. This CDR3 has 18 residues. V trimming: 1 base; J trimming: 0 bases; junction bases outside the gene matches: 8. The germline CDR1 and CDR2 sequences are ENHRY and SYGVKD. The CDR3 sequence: CAISEFGDRGLSGNTIYF. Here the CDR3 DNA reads TGTGCCATCAGTGAGTTCGGAGACAGGGGCCTCTCTGGAAACACCATATATTTT.

The CDR3, as DNA: TGTGCCAGTAGTATACAAGCGGGGGGCTACAATGAGCAGTTCTTC. Its translation: CASSIQAGGYNEQFF. The chain has TRBV19 and TRBJ2-1, with 9 bases aligning to TRBD2. This CDR3 is 15 amino acids long. V was pared by 2 bases and J by 3 bases, with 2 bases of the junction left unmatched. Germline V gene sequence: CDR1 LNHDA, CDR2 SQIVND (reference sequence).

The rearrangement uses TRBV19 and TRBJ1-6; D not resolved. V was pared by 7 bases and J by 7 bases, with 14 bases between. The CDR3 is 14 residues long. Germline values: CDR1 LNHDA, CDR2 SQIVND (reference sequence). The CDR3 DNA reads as TGTGCCAGTAAGCAAAGGCAGGCCAATTCACCCCTCCACTTT. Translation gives CASKQRQANSPLHF.

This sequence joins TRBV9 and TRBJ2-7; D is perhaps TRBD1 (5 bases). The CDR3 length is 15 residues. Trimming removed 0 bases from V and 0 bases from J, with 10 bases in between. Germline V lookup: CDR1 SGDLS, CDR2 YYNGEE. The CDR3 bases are TGTGCCAGCAGCGTAGGATTAGACAGCTCCTACGAGCAGTACTTC. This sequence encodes CASSVGLDSSYEQYF.

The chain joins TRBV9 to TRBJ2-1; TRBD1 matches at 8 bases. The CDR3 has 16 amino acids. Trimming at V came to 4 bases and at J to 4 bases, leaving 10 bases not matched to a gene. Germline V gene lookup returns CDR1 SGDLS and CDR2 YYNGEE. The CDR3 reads CASSPRTGTGYNEQFF. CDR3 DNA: TGTGCCAGCAGCCCCCGGACAGGGACAGGATACAATGAGCAGTTCTTC.